A single sample is the source of the 8 T cell receptor beta chains below, sequenced in a study of regulatory T cells in long-lasting Graves disease (dated by TCRdb to the early 2020s). The library was obtained by multiplex PCR. These reads were obtained on an Illumina HiSeq 4000. CDR3 regions were amplified by Arm-PCR with iRepertoire HTBI primers to construct TCR beta libraries. The public reads were quality trimmed at Q25 with fastp and then assembled into clones with MiXCR by TCRdb, keeping productive beta chains. Rows with a matching CDR3 protein are joined into one entry that keeps the most common DNA and genes. The sample contains about 540,000 distinct CDR3 sequences, 13% of them found a single time. The leading ten clones occupy 8% to 10% of the sample. The time point label here, explained by the study, means: newly diagnosed GD, antithyroid drugs for less than 3 months. For both TCR sequencing and RNA sequencing, RNA was extracted from PBMCs in TRIzol.

In addition, the sample was reused for a study of T cells in Graves' hyperthyroidism and ophthalmopathy.

The sample here was peripheral blood mononuclear cells (PBMCs), taken at new diagnosis, from a patient treated with antithyroid drugs. The receptors derive from a man aged 25-40 years with Graves disease. Donor details come from another sample of the same person, matched by shared clones.

This clonotype showed up many times. The J gene is TRBJ2-3, the V gene TRBV20-1; TRBD2 might be the D (6 bases). This CDR3 is built from 14 residues. Per the germline V gene, CDR1 is DFQATT and CDR2 is SNEGSKA (reference sequence). V was trimmed by 0 bases and J by 5 bases, leaving 12 bases between them. Here the CDR3 reads CSARDQRRGDTQYF. Written as DNA, the CDR3 is TGCAGTGCTAGAGATCAGCGGCGGGGAGATACGCAGTATTTT.

The J gene is TRBJ2-2, the V gene TRBV3-1, with D uncertain. Germline V gene data show CDR1 as LGHDT and CDR2 as YNNKEL (reference sequence). V lost 5 bases and J lost 3, with 10 bases in between. This CDR3 region has 14 residues. In DNA, the CDR3 is TGTGCCAGCAGCGAAGCCCGGTACACCGGGGAGCTGTTTTTT. Translating gives CASSEARYTGELFF.

CDR3 bases: TGTGCCAGCAGCCTCGAGGGCGGGGTAGGAGAGACCCAGTACTTC. This codes for CASSLEGGVGETQYF. V and J are TRBV4-2 and TRBJ2-5; D may be TRBD2 (6 bases). The CDR3 covers 15 residues. V shed 4 bases and J shed 4 bases, with 16 bases lying between them. The germline CDR1 and CDR2 sequences are LGHNA and YNFKEQ.

The chain is built from TRBV18 and TRBJ1-1; 7 bases line up with TRBD1. The V gene end was trimmed by 10 bases and the J gene end by 4 bases; junction bases not matched to a gene: 6. This CDR3 spans 12 amino acids. CDR1 KGHSH and CDR2 LQKENI come from the germline V gene. CDR3 protein: CATEQGSTEAFF. CDR3 bases: TGTGCCACCGAACAGGGGAGCACTGAAGCTTTCTTT.

The chain couples TRBV19 to TRBJ2-6; no clear D. The CDR3 is made up of 14 amino acids. Germline lookup yields CDR1 LNHDA and CDR2 SQIVND (reference sequence). Trimming shortened V by 6 bases and J by 0 bases, and 6 bases separated the two germline ends. The CDR3 DNA follows: TGTGCCAGTAGGGGCGACTCTGGGGCCAACGTCCTGACTTTC. Its translation: CASRGDSGANVLTF.

This clonotype was observed at least ten times. This CDR3 is CASSIGTLNTEAFF. Here the CDR3 DNA reads TGTGCCAGTAGTATAGGCACCTTGAACACTGAAGCTTTCTTT. The V and J genes are TRBV19 and TRBJ1-1; D remains unclear. CDR1 and CDR2 (germline): LNHDA, SQIVND (reference sequence). CDR3 length: 14 amino acids. Trimming cost V 1 base and J 0 bases, with 6 bases left between them.

Ten or more counts support this clonotype. This chain links TRBV12-3 or TRBV12-4 with TRBJ2-1; 8 bases agree with TRBD2. The CDR3 is made up of 14 amino acids. Trimming at V came to 6 bases and at J to 4 bases, leaving 5 bases not matched to a gene. CDR3 amino acids: CASRARGGYNEQFF. CDR3 nucleotide sequence: TGTGCCAGCAGAGCCCGGGGGGGGTACAATGAGCAGTTCTTC.

V gene TRBV19 combines with J gene TRBJ2-7; D ambiguous. V lost 3 bases, J lost 0 bases, and 15 bases lay in between. Germline CDR1 LNHDA, CDR2 SQIVND (reference sequence). The CDR3 has 16 residues. The CDR3 nucleotides are TGTGCCAGTAGTATCGCCGGAAGGGTGAGCTCCTACGAGCAGTACTTC. Amino acid sequence: CASSIAGRVSSYEQYF.